This record looks at one TCR beta chain sequence and its context. The antigen remains undetermined. CDR3 length equals 17 residues. CDR1 is SNHLY and CDR2 is FYNNEI in the germline V gene. Between the trimmed V and J ends, which lost 10 bases and 2 bases, there was a span of 25 bases. This sample is drawn from a study of T cell repertoires in cytomegalovirus infection. In the study overall: TCR beta signatures that were public indicated CMV infection and matching HLA type.

Study-level results: Summed frequency of shared TCR beta families picked out CMV carriers who also had the relevant HLA.

TCRdb used MiXCR to reprocess the reads, holding one entry per CDR3 protein. Of 900,000 to 950,000 distinct CDR3 sequences detected, roughly 30% appear once; the ten largest clones hold 13%. The material was cultured CD8+ T cells from PBMCs, obtained from culture after CMV antigen stimulation. This chain joins TRBV2 and TRBJ2-3, with D possibly being TRBD2 (5 bases). This clonotype originated in a human donor in good health (CMV status not recorded). Some clones in this sample may be carry-over from other donors' samples. CDR3 in DNA: TGTGCCACCCAGAAGTCCGAGGCCGAGGGATTCACAGATACGCAGTATTTT. Translating it yields CATQKSEAEGFTDTQYF.